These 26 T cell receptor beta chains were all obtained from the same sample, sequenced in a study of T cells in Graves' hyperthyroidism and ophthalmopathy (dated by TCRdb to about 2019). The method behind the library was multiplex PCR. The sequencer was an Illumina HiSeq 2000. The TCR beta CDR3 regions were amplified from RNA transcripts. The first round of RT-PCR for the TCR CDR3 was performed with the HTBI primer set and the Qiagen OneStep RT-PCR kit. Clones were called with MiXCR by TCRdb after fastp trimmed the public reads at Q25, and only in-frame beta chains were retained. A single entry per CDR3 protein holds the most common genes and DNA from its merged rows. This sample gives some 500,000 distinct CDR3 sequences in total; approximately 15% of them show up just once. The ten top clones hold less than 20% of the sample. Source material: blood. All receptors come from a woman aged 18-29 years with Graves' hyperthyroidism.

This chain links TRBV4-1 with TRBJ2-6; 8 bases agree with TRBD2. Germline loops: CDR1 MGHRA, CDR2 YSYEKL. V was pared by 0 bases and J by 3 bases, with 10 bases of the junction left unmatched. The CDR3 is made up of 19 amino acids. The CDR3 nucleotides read TGCGCCAGCAGCCAAGATGGCACGGGAGGGCCAGGTGGGGCCAACGTCCTGACTTTC. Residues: CASSQDGTGGPGGANVLTF.

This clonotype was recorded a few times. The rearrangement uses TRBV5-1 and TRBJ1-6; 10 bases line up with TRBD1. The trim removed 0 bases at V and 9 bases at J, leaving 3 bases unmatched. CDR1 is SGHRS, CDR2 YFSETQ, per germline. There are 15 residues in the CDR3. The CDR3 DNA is TGCGCCAGCAGCTTGGAGGGACAGGGGAGTTCACCCCTCCACTTT. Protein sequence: CASSLEGQGSSPLHF.

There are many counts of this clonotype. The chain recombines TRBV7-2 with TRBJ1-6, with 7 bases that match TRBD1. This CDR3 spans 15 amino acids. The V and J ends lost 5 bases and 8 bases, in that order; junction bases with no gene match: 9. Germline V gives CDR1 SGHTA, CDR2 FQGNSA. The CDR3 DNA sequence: TGTGCCAGCAGCCTAACAGGGGAGGTTTATTCACCCCTCCACTTT. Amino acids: CASSLTGEVYSPLHF. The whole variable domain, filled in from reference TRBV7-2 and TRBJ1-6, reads GAGVSQSPSNKVTEKGKDVELRCDPISGHTALYWYRQSLGQGLEFLIYFQGNSAPDKSGLPSDRFSAERTGGSVSTLTIQRTQQEDSAVYLCASSLTGEVYSPLHFGNGTRLTVT.

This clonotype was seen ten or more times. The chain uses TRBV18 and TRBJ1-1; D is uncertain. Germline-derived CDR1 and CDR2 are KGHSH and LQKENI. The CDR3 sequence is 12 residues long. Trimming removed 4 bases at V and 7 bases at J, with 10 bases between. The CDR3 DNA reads TGTGCCAGCTCACTTTCTGCCGGTGAAGCTTTCTTT. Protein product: CASSLSAGEAFF.

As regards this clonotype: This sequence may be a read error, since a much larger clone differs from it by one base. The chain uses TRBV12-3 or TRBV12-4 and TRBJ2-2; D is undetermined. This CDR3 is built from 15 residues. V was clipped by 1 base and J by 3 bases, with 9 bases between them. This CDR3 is CASSLELLDTGELFF. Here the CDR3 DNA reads TGTGCCAGCAGTTTAGAACTGCTGGACACCGGGGAGCTGTTTTTT.

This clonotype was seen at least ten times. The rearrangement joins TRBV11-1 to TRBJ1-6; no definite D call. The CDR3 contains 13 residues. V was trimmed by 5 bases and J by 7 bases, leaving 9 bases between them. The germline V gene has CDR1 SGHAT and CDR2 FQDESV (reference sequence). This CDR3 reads CASSPQVNSPLHF. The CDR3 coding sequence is TGTGCCAGCAGCCCTCAAGTGAATTCACCCCTCCACTTT.

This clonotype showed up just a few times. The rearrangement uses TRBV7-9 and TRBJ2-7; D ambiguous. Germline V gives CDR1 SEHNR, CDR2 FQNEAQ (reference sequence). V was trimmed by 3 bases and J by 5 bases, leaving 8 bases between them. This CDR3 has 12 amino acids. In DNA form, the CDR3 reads TGTGCCAGCAGCTTCCAAGCTGACGAGCAGTACGTC. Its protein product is CASSFQADEQYV.

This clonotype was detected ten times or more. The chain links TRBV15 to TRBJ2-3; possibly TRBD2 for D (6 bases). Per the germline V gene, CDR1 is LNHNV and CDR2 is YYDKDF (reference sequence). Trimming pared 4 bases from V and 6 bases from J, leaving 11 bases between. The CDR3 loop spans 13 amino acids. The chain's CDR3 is CATSIPSADTQYF. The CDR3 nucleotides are TGTGCCACCAGCATACCTAGCGCCGATACGCAGTATTTT.

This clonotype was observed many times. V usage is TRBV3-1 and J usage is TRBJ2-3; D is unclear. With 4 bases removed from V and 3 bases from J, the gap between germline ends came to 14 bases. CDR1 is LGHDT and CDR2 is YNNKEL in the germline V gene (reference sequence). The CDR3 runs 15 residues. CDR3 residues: CASSPENSLTDTQYF. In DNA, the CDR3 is TGTGCCAGCAGCCCCGAAAACTCACTGACAGATACGCAGTATTTT.

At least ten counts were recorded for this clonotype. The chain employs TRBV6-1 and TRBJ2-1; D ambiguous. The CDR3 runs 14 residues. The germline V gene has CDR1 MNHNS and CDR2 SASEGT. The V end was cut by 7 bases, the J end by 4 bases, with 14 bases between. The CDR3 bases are TGTGCCAGCACACCTCTTGCTCAATACAATGAGCAGTTCTTC. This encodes CASTPLAQYNEQFF.

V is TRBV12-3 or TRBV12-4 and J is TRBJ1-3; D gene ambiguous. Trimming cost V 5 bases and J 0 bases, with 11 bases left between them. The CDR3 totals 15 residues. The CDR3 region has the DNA TGTGCCAGCAGTCCTTGGCAGAGCTCTGGAAACACCATATATTTT. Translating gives CASSPWQSSGNTIYF.

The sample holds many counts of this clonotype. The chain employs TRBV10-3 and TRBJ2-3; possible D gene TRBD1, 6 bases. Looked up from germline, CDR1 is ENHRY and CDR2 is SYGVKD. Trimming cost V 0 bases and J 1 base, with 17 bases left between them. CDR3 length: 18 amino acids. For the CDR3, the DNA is TGTGCCATCAGTGAGTCGTCCAGCCCAGGGGTACGCACAGATACGCAGTATTTT. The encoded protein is CAISESSSPGVRTDTQYF.

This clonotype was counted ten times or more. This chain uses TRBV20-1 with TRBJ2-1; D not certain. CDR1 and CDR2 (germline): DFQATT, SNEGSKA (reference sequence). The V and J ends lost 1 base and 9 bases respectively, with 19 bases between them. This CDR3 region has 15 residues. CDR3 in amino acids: CSARGTGEFWVEQFF. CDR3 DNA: TGCAGTGCTAGAGGCACTGGGGAATTTTGGGTTGAGCAGTTCTTC.

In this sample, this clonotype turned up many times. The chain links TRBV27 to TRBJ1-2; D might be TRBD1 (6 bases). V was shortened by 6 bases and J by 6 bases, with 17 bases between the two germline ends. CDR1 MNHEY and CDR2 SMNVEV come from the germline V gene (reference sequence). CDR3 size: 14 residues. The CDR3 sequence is CASSNPGGRDGYTF. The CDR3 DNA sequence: TGTGCCAGCAGCAACCCGGGGGGCAGGGATGGCTACACCTTC.

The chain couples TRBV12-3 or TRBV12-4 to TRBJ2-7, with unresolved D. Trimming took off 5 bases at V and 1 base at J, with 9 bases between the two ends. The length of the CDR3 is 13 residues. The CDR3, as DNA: TGTGCCAGCAGTGACTTGTCTTCCTACGAGCAGTACGTC. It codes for CASSDLSSYEQYV.

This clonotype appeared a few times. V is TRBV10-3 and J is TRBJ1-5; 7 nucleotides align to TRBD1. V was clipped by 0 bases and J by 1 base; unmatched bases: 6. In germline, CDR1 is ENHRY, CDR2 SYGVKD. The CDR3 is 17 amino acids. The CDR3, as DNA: TGTGCCATCAGTGAGTCGGATGCAGGGGGGAGCAATCAGCCCCAGCATTTT. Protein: CAISESDAGGSNQPQHF.

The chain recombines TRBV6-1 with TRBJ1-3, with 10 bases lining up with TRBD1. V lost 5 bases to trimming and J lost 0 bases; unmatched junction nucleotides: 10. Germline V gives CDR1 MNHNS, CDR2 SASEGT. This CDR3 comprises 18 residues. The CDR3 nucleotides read TGTGCCAGCAGTCGATCCGGGACAGGGGCCAACTCTGGAAACACCATATATTTT. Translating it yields CASSRSGTGANSGNTIYF.

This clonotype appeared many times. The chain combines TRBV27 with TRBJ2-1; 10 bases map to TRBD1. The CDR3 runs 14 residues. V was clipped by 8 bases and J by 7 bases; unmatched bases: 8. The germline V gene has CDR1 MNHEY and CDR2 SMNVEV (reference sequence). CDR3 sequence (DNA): TGTGCCAGCTGTCCTTGGGACAGGGGTAATGAGCAGTTCTTC. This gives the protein CASCPWDRGNEQFF.

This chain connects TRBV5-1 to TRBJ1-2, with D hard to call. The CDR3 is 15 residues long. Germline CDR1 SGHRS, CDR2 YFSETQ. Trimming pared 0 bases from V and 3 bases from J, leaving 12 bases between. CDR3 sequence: CASSLDGRTDYGYTF. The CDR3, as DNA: TGCGCCAGCAGCTTGGATGGAAGAACTGACTATGGCTACACCTTC.

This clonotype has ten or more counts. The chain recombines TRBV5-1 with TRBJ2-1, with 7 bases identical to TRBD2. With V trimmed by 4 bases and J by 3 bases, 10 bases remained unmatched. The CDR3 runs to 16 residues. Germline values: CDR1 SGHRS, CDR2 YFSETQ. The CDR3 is CASSPLAREGYNEQFF. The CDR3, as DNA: TGCGCCAGCAGCCCCCTGGCCAGGGAGGGCTACAATGAGCAGTTCTTC.

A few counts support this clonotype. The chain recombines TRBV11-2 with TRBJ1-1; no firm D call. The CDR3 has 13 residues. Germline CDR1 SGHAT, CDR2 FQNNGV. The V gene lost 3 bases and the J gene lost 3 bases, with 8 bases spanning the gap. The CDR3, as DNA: TGTGCCAGCAGCTTTAATTCCGACACTGAAGCTTTCTTT. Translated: CASSFNSDTEAFF.

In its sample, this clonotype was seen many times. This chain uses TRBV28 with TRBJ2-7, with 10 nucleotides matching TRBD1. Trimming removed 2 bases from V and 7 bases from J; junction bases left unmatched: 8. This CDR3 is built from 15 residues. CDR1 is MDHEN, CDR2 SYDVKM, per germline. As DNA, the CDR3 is TGTGCCAGCAGTTTAGGAGGGACAGGGGTTCAAGAGCAGTACGTC. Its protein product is CASSLGGTGVQEQYV.

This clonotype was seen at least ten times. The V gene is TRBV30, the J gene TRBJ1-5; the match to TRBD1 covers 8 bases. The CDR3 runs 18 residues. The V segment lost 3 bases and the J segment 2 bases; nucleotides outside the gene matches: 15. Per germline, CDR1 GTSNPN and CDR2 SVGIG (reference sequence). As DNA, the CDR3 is TGTGCCTGGAGAGACAGATGGACAGGGTCGACGGGCAATCAGCCCCAGCATTTT. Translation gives CAWRDRWTGSTGNQPQHF.

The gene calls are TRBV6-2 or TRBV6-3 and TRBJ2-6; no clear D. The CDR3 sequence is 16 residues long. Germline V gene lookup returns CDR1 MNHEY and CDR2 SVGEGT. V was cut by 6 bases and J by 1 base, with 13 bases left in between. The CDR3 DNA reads TGTGCCAGCAGACGTCCAGTGTCGTCTGGGGCCAACGTCCTGACTTTC. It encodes CASRRPVSSGANVLTF.

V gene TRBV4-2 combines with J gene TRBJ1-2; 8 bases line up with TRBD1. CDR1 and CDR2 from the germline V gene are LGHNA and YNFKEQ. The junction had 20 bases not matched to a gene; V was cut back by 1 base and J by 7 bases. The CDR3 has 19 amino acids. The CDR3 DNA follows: TGTGCCAGCAGCCAAGTGATAAATCAGGGGGCGCGAGGCCCCTCTGGCTACACCTTC. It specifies CASSQVINQGARGPSGYTF.

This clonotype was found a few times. CDR3 coding DNA: TGTGCCAGCAGCCCACCTCGGACAGGGCCGGAAAGGAATGAGCAGTTCTTC. It codes for CASSPPRTGPERNEQFF. This sequence joins TRBV12-3 or TRBV12-4 and TRBJ2-1, with TRBD1 matching over 8 bases. V dropped 6 bases and J dropped 7; count of bases not matched to a gene: 17. The CDR3 has 17 residues.